This T cell receptor (beta chain) appears in the sequencing data of a study of T-cell memory formation after mild COVID-19 (dated by TCRdb to about 2021). Describing the broader study: Most TCR sequence clusters were specific to one of the two donors. T-cell clones expanding and contracting after mild COVID-19 in two donors were tracked by longitudinal TCRalpha and TCRbeta repertoire sequencing. The cohort was made up of two young adult volunteers, one female and one male, who were previously healthy. Findings and caveats that apply to the study as a whole: Balanced CD4/CD8 phenotypes were observed for clones contracting from day 15 to 85, whereas a bias towards CD4+ was observed for a second wave of clones expanding from day 15 to 37. SARS-CoV-2 specificity of the second-wave clones peaking on day 37 was not confirmed. Contracting CD4+ clones were found mainly in CM and EM memory subsets, while CD8+ clones were enriched in EMRA. Some responding clones were detected in pre-infection memory, suggesting pre-existing cross-reactive memory T cells joined the SARS-CoV-2 response. The study included only a couple of mild cases, and larger cohorts that include severe cases with pre-infection samples were judged to be necessary.

Ficoll-Paque density gradient centrifugation was used to isolate PBMCs. This clonotype showed up just a few times. No antigen is known for it. The sample holds no much larger clone one base away, and base qualities are not on file. TCRdb shows the sequencer as Illumina NovaSeq 6000. TCRalpha and TCRbeta cDNA libraries were constructed by 5'RACE with constant-segment primers, with sample barcodes and unique molecular identifiers being introduced. RNA was extracted from every sample with Trizol reagent. Library amplification was performed in two PCR steps, and a second sample barcode and Illumina TruSeq adapters were introduced in the second step. Libraries were sequenced on an Illumina NovaSeq with 2 x 150 bp paired-end reads. In the source study's methods: Demultiplexing of reads and collapsing into UMI-guided consensus sequences were performed with migec v1.2.7. Using mixcr v2.1.11, UMI consensuses were aligned to TRA and TRB V and J templates and then assembled into clonotypes. A clonotype was counted as expanded or contracted only if both edgeR and NoisET called the change significant, with noise models trained on biological replicates. For edgeR calls, the cutoffs were a false discovery rate-adjusted p below 0.01 and a log2 fold-change threshold of 1. As an exploratory analysis of dynamics, max-normalized trajectories of the 1000 most abundant clonotypes were examined with PCA combined with hierarchical clustering. Separately sequenced CD4+ and CD8+ repertoires were used to assign the CD4 or CD8 phenotype of responding clones. Clones were called with MiXCR by TCRdb after fastp trimmed the public reads at Q25, and only in-frame beta chains were retained. Every entry covers one CDR3 protein and lists the most common genes and DNA from its rows. These V and J calls are TCRdb output, not the study's own analysis. A total of some 48,000 distinct CDR3 sequences appear in this sample, roughly 27% of them only once. The ten top clones hold roughly two fifths of the sample.

This receptor was taken from a young man who had mild COVID-19 (a few samples of this study predate the infection). The sample titles of this study are shuffled in the database, so cell type and time point are left out; the donor was told from shared clones. The sequencing input was PBMCs or a T cell subset sorted from them (not recorded which).

The CDR3 loop reads CRARRGLAYTEAFF. The nucleotide sequence is given as TGCAGAGCTCGTAGGGGGCTAGCGTACACTGAAGCTTTCTTT. The rearrangement joined TRBV29-1 to TRBJ1-1; 7 junctional bases match TRBD1. The germline V gene supplies CDR1 SQVTM and CDR2 ANQGSEA. The CDR3 has 14 amino acids, counting the end cysteine and phenylalanine. Only the CDR3 DNA stays, 42 bases, in frame from base 1. The variable domain in full, with residues beyond the CDR3 obtained from the reference TRBV29-1 and TRBJ1-1 genes, is SAVISQKPSRDICQRGTSLTIQCQVDSQVTMMFWYRQQPGQSLTLIATANQGSEATYESGFVIDKFPISRPNLTFSTLTVSNMSPEDSSIYLCRARRGLAYTEAFFGQGTRLTVV.